The 29 T cell receptor beta chains listed next were all sequenced from one sample in a study of blood T cell repertoires in COVID-19. Assay: immunoSEQ multiplex PCR; the TCRdb copy retains only in-frame clones and omits some. The sample holds about 25,000 clones, around 86% seen once. The sample consisted of peripheral blood. The receptors originated from a man aged 50 to 60 with active COVID-19.

V gene TRBV29-1 combines with J gene TRBJ2-7, with TRBD1 matching over 10 bases. Germline CDR1 SQVTM, CDR2 ANQGSEA. CDR3 size: 13 residues. Trimming took 7 bases from V and 2 from J; bases not matched to a gene: 5. CDR3 DNA: TGCAGCGGGGGGGGACAGGGGACCTACGAGCAGTACTTC. Its protein is CSGGGQGTYEQYF.

This clone was detected once. The genes are TRBV12-3 or TRBV12-4 and TRBJ2-5; 7 nucleotides match TRBD2. V trimming: 2 bases; J trimming: 5 bases; junction bases outside the gene matches: 2. This CDR3 is 13 amino acids long. CDR3 region: CASSLWGGETQYF. The CDR3 DNA sequence: TGTGCCAGCAGTTTATGGGGGGGGGAGACCCAGTACTTC.

The rearrangement links TRBV6-5 to TRBJ2-5, with 8 bases identical to TRBD1. V trimming: 4 bases; J trimming: 5 bases; junction bases outside the gene matches: 9. CDR3 length: 15 amino acids. Germline CDR1 is MNHEY and CDR2 is SVGAGI. CDR3 DNA sequence: TGTGCCAGCAGTTTAGGGGCAGGGGGCTTGGAGACCCAGTACTTC. Amino acid sequence: CASSLGAGGLETQYF.

The chain's CDR3 is CASSFRAGISTDTQYF. CDR3 nucleotides: TGTGCCAGCAGCTTCAGGGCGGGGATTAGCACAGATACGCAGTATTTT. The V and J genes are TRBV11-2 and TRBJ2-3; D is perhaps TRBD2 (6 bases). The CDR3 consists of 16 residues. Germline CDR1 and CDR2: SGHAT and FQNNGV. Trimming took off 3 bases at V and 0 bases at J, with 13 bases between the two ends.

The chain couples TRBV13 to TRBJ2-7; perhaps TRBD2 as D (7 bases). Trimming shortened V by 5 bases and J by 5 bases, and 22 bases separated the two germline ends. Germline CDR1 and CDR2: PRHDT and FYEKMQ (reference sequence). The CDR3 covers 16 residues. The CDR3 region has the DNA TGTGCCAGCAGCCTCTCATACAGGGAGGGTTGGGACGAGCAGTACTTC. The encoded protein is CASSLSYREGWDEQYF.

The chain links TRBV18 to TRBJ1-1; D gene uncertain. V was cut by 4 bases and J by 0 bases, with 9 bases left in between. Germline V gives CDR1 KGHSH, CDR2 LQKENI. This CDR3 comprises 14 residues. CDR3 DNA: TGTGCCAGCTCACGAGCGGGGATGAACACTGAAGCTTTCTTT. Encoded protein: CASSRAGMNTEAFF.

This sequence joins TRBV19 and TRBJ2-7; D might be TRBD1 (5 bases). The CDR3 length is 14 residues. CDR1 is LNHDA and CDR2 is SQIVND in the germline V gene (reference sequence). V lost 4 bases and J lost 1, with 11 bases in between. CDR3 amino acids: CASSKGLDSYEQYF. For the CDR3, the DNA is TGTGCCAGTAGTAAGGGGCTAGATTCCTACGAGCAGTACTTC.

The V and J genes are TRBV7-2 and TRBJ2-7; 8 bases are a match to TRBD1. Per germline, CDR1 SGHTA and CDR2 FQGNSA. The V segment lost 4 bases and the J segment 6 bases; nucleotides outside the gene matches: 2. CDR3 length: 12 residues. The DNA for the CDR3 is TGTGCCAGCAGCTCGGACAGGGCCGAGCAGTACTTC. This encodes CASSSDRAEQYF.

The rearrangement uses TRBV11-3 and TRBJ2-1; TRBD1 matches 7 bases. This CDR3 has 15 amino acids. The V and J ends lost 0 bases and 8 bases, in that order; junction bases with no gene match: 7. Germline CDR1 reads SGHNT; CDR2 reads YENEEA. For the CDR3, the DNA is TGTGCCAGCAGCTTAGATCAGGGGGAGAGGGATGAGCAGTTCTTC. This encodes CASSLDQGERDEQFF.

The J gene is TRBJ1-4, the V gene TRBV14; TRBD1 agrees at 9 bases. Germline V gene lookup returns CDR1 SGHDN and CDR2 FVKESK. Trimming cost V 0 bases and J 7 bases; bases outside gene matches: 9. The CDR3 sequence is 17 residues long. The CDR3 DNA sequence: TGTGCCAGCAGCCAAGAACGGGGGACAGGGTTTATTGAAAAACTGTTTTTT. Translating gives CASSQERGTGFIEKLFF. The complete variable domain, with remaining parts taken from reference TRBV14 and TRBJ1-4, reads EAGVTQFPSHSVIEKGQTVTLRCDPISGHDNLYWYRRVMGKEIKFLLHFVKESKQDESGMPNNRFLAERTGGTYSTLKVQPAELEDSGVYFCASSQERGTGFIEKLFFGSGTQLSVL.

The chain recombines TRBV12-5 with TRBJ2-2; TRBD2 aligns across 7 bases. Per the germline V gene, CDR1 is LGHNT and CDR2 is FRNRAP. V was pared by 0 bases and J by 6 bases, with 10 bases of the junction left unmatched. The CDR3 covers 17 residues. The CDR3 sequence is CASGLVRFRGRAGELFF. The CDR3 region has the DNA TGTGCTAGTGGTTTGGTACGATTCCGGGGGAGGGCCGGGGAGCTGTTTTTT. Combining the CDR3 with reference TRBV12-5 and TRBJ2-2 gives the whole variable domain DARVTQTPRHKVTEMGQEVTMRCQPILGHNTVFWYRQTMMQGLELLAYFRNRAPLDDSGMPKDRFSAEMPDATLATLKIQPSEPRDSAVYFCASGLVRFRGRAGELFFGEGSRLTVL.

CDR3 loop: CASSLSADTQYF. CDR3 DNA sequence: TGTGCCAGCAGTTTATCCGCAGATACGCAGTATTTT. This chain connects TRBV28 to TRBJ2-3, with D uncertain. Trimming took 1 base from V and 4 from J, leaving 3 bases between them. The CDR3 has 12 residues. Germline V lookup: CDR1 MDHEN, CDR2 SYDVKM.

The rearrangement links TRBV19 to TRBJ1-5, with 9 bases lining up with TRBD1. Germline V gene lookup returns CDR1 LNHDA and CDR2 SQIVND (reference sequence). The ends lost 8 bases at V and 3 bases at J; junction bases unmatched: 8. The CDR3 runs to 15 residues. The CDR3 sequence: CASGGDRDANQPQHF. CDR3 DNA: TGTGCCAGTGGTGGGGACAGGGATGCCAATCAGCCCCAGCATTTT.

The V and J genes are TRBV3-1 (or the pseudogene TRBV3-2) and TRBJ1-1; D is perhaps TRBD1 (5 bases). The CDR3 totals 12 residues. Between the trimmed V and J ends, which lost 8 bases and 11 bases, there was a span of 18 bases. Germline V gives CDR1 LGHDT, CDR2 YNNKEL (reference sequence). The CDR3 protein is CASFDFRGEAFF. The CDR3 nucleotides read TGTGCCAGCTTTGATTTTCGGGGGGAGGCTTTCTTT.

V and J are TRBV12-3 or TRBV12-4 and TRBJ2-7, with 9 bases aligning to TRBD1. J gave up 6 bases and V 3 bases, and 3 bases lay outside the gene matches. This CDR3 region has 13 residues. Written as DNA, the CDR3 is TGTGCCAGCAGTTTGACAGGGGGGAGCGAGCAGTACTTC. It is translated as CASSLTGGSEQYF.

The chain couples TRBV7-9 to TRBJ1-1; D is unclear. Germline V lookup: CDR1 SEHNR, CDR2 FQNEAQ (reference sequence). Trimming took off 5 bases at V and 0 bases at J, with 13 bases between the two ends. This CDR3 is 15 amino acids long. CDR3 region: CASSPPLSMNTEAFF. The CDR3 coding sequence is TGTGCCAGCAGCCCTCCGTTGAGCATGAACACTGAAGCTTTCTTT.

This CDR3 is CATGTGSVGELFF. The CDR3 DNA follows: TGTGCCACCGGGACAGGGTCGGTCGGGGAGCTGTTTTTT. The chain has TRBV24-1 and TRBJ2-2; 9 bases are shared with TRBD1. The V gene end was trimmed by 9 bases and the J gene end by 7 bases; junction bases not matched to a gene: 5. The CDR3 is 13 residues long. The germline V gene encodes CDR1 KGHDR and CDR2 SFDVKD.

V gene TRBV2 combines with J gene TRBJ1-5; no clear D gene. The germline V gene has CDR1 SNHLY and CDR2 FYNNEI. The CDR3 totals 13 residues. V was shortened by 6 bases and J by 8 bases, with 14 bases between the two germline ends. CDR3: CASSPGGGKPQHF. In DNA form, the CDR3 reads TGTGCCAGCAGCCCGGGAGGTGGGAAGCCCCAGCATTTT.

This clone appeared a few times. V gene TRBV7-2 combines with J gene TRBJ1-5, with 7 positions matching TRBD1. The CDR3 spans 15 residues. Per germline, CDR1 SGHTA and CDR2 FQGNSA. The J segment lost 7 bases and the V segment lost 4 bases, leaving 10 bases of the junction unmatched. CDR3 nucleotide sequence: TGTGCCAGCAGCTCCGGTGGAGGGGGCCGCCAGCCCCAGCATTTT. Its protein product is CASSSGGGGRQPQHF.

This clone appeared once. The chain combines TRBV7-3 with TRBJ2-7; 7 nucleotides align to TRBD2. This CDR3 has 14 amino acids. Germline values: CDR1 SGHTA, CDR2 FQGTGA. Trimming cost V 5 bases and J 6 bases; bases outside gene matches: 10. The CDR3, as DNA: TGTGCCAGCAGCAGACTCGGGAGGCTCTCCGAGCAGTACTTC. This codes for CASSRLGRLSEQYF.

The V call is TRBV29-1, the J call TRBJ2-3; tentatively, D is TRBD2 (7 bases). Trimming took 7 bases from V and 1 from J, leaving 18 bases between them. The CDR3 has 15 residues. Germline values: CDR1 SQVTM, CDR2 ANQGSEA. The CDR3 sequence is CSGVMAGARTDTQYF. The CDR3 DNA follows: TGCAGCGGCGTAATGGCGGGGGCCCGCACAGATACGCAGTATTTT.

The chain joins TRBV5-1 to TRBJ2-7; tentative D call: TRBD2 (6 bases). The CDR3 contains 12 residues. V gave up 4 bases and J gave up 7 bases, with 12 bases separating them. Germline V lookup: CDR1 SGHRS, CDR2 YFSETQ. CDR3 loop: CASSAPSVEQYF. CDR3 DNA: TGCGCCAGCAGCGCGCCTAGCGTGGAGCAGTACTTC. Together with reference TRBV5-1 and TRBJ2-7, the CDR3 gives the full variable domain: KAGVTQTPRYLIKTRGQQVTLSCSPISGHRSVSWYQQTPGQGLQFLFEYFSETQRNKGNFPGRFSGRQFSNSRSEMNVSTLELGDSALYLCASSAPSVEQYFGPGTRLTVT.

The CDR3 loop reads CASSKVQGALRYEQYF. CDR3 nucleotides: TGTGCCAGCAGCAAAGTCCAGGGGGCATTACGCTACGAGCAGTACTTC. The genes are TRBV21-1 and TRBJ2-7; TRBD1 is taken as the D call from the table, unchecked against the DNA. TRBV21-1 represents a pseudogene. The CDR3 runs to 16 residues.

The chain has TRBV9 and TRBJ1-1; no definite D call. In germline, CDR1 is SGDLS, CDR2 YYNGEE. V dropped 1 base and J dropped 4 bases, with 11 bases sitting between them. The CDR3 covers 14 residues. This chain's CDR3 is CASSVSPSGTEAFF. The DNA of the CDR3 is TGTGCCAGCAGCGTAAGCCCGTCGGGCACTGAAGCTTTCTTT.

V and J are TRBV4-3 and TRBJ2-3; no clear D. The CDR3 sequence is 15 residues long. Trimming took off 1 base at V and 3 bases at J, with 11 bases between the two ends. From germline, CDR1 is LGHNA and CDR2 YSLEER. The CDR3, as DNA: TGCGCCAGCAGCCAAGCCCTAGGCCTAACAGATACGCAGTATTTT. It codes for CASSQALGLTDTQYF.

V gene TRBV29-1 combines with J gene TRBJ1-2; TRBD1 is a possible D gene (5 bases). Germline lookup yields CDR1 SQVTM and CDR2 ANQGSEA. The ends were cut back, 6 bases at V and 8 bases at J, with 10 bases in the middle. The CDR3 has 10 amino acids. In DNA, the CDR3 is TGCAGCGTGCAGGGAGGAGGCTACACCTTC. Translation: CSVQGGGYTF.

V usage is TRBV19 and J usage is TRBJ1-3; D call uncertain. The CDR3 is 15 amino acids. Germline values: CDR1 LNHDA, CDR2 SQIVND (reference sequence). Trimming shortened V by 4 bases and J by 2 bases, and 12 bases separated the two germline ends. This chain's CDR3 is CASSTTGYPGNTIYF. Here the CDR3 DNA reads TGTGCCAGTAGTACCACGGGATACCCTGGAAACACCATATATTTT.

The chain has TRBV7-2 and TRBJ2-1; perhaps TRBD1 as D (6 bases). The CDR3 loop spans 14 amino acids. V was pared by 5 bases and J by 9 bases, with 17 bases between. The V gene's germline CDR1 is SGHTA and CDR2 FQGNSA. CDR3 sequence (DNA): TGTGCCAGCAGCCCAGGTCATACAGGGCTTGAGCAGTTCTTC. As protein: CASSPGHTGLEQFF.

V and J are TRBV5-1 and TRBJ2-3; 12 nucleotides align to TRBD2. The CDR3 contains 16 residues. Germline CDR1 reads SGHRS; CDR2 reads YFSETQ. V was pared by 4 bases and J by 1 base, with 4 bases of the junction left unmatched. CDR3 in DNA: TGCGCCAGCAGCCTTAGACTAGCGGGGGGCACAGATACGCAGTATTTT. Its protein product is CASSLRLAGGTDTQYF.